One T cell receptor (beta chain) is described in this entry. Investigators made cDNA in eight separate reactions per sample. Reanalyzing the 5' RACE reads, TCRdb keeps one entry per CDR3 protein, without DNA. This table lists 110,000 to 150,000 distinct CDR3 sequences. The data derive from a study of monozygotic twins with inflammatory bowel disease. This CDR3 has 12 amino acids. Germline CDR1 reads DFQATT; CDR2 reads SNEGSKA (reference sequence). The chain recombines TRBV20-1 with TRBJ2-1. The TCR was taken from a human donor with ulcerative colitis or Crohn's disease, or a healthy co-twin of an affected twin (not recorded which). Material: blood. The CDR3 loop is CSARAASNEQFF.